These T cell receptor beta chains were read from a single sample in a study of blood T cell repertoires in COVID-19. Repertoires were generated with immunoSEQ multiplex PCR, while TCRdb's copy carries only in-frame clones and drops some. The top ten hold less than 7.5% of the sample, which has about 84,000 clones, over 65% seen once. Sequencing was done on a sample of peripheral blood. These receptor sequences come from a man aged 45-65 years with active or convalescent COVID-19. CDR3s include the opening cysteine and the closing phenylalanine or tryptophan. A D gene is named only where the DNA matches it firmly. Some rows mark clone size as missing; the rest say once, few, many or name a class of expanded clone.

>14|TRBJ2-7|NA|NA|TRBV29-1
TGCAGCGTTGAAGAAGGGGCCGAAACCTACGAGCAGTACTTC
CSVEEGAETYEQYF
>15|TRBJ1-1|many|TRBD1|TRBV6-5
TGTGCCAGCAGCCGCCCGGGACAGGGGGTCACTGAAGCTTTCTTT
CASSRPGQGVTEAFF
>15|TRBJ2-5|NA|NA|TRBV6-4
TGTGCCAGCAGTGACGCCCCTCCCGGCCAAGAGACCCAGTACTTC
CASSDAPPGQETQYF
>16|TRBJ2-3|NA|TRBD2|TRBV19
TGTGCCAGTAGTGTCCCTAGCGGGGGGGCCGGTGATACGCAGTATTTT
CASSVPSGGAGDTQYF
>14|TRBJ2-2|NA|NA|TRBV6-4
TGTGCCAGCAGTGACTCGCGGGACACCGGGGAGCTGTTTTTT
CASSDSRDTGELFF
>11|TRBJ2-7|few|TRBD1|TRBV19
TGTGCCACTACAGACAGGGCCGAGCAGTACTTC
CATTDRAEQYF
>13|TRBJ2-7|NA|TRBD1|TRBV6-5
TGTGCCACCAGGACAGGGGCAGGCGACGAGCAGTACTTC
CATRTGAGDEQYF
>16|TRBJ2-3|NA|NA|TRBV19
TGTGCCAGTAGTGCCCTTTTAGTTGTTGGCACAGATACGCAGTATTTT
CASSALLVVGTDTQYF
>12|TRBJ2-7|NA|NA|TRBV5-5
TGTGCCAGCACCCCTCCCGGCTACGAGCAGTACTTC
CASTPPGYEQYF
>17|TRBJ1-1|few|NA|TRBV5-1
TGCGCCAGCAGCCCCGGCGGGGGGCGCGGGATGAACACTGAAGCTTTCTTT
CASSPGGGRGMNTEAFF
>15|TRBJ2-3|NA|TRBD1|TRBV27
TGTGCCAGCAGTCCCACTCGACAGGGGACAGATACGCAGTATTTT
CASSPTRQGTDTQYF
>17|TRBJ2-2|NA|TRBD2|TRBV5-1
TGCGCCAGCAGCTTGCGGCCGAGCGGGGAGAACACCGGGGAGCTGTTTTTT
CASSLRPSGENTGELFF
>12|TRBJ2-5|NA|NA|TRBV29-1
TGCAGCTCTGGGGGGGCCCAAGAGACCCAGTACTTC
CSSGGAQETQYF
>16|TRBJ2-3|NA|TRBD2|TRBV5-4
TGTGCCAGCAGCATACTAGCGGGGGGTGACGGAGATACGCAGTATTTT
CASSILAGGDGDTQYF
>14|TRBJ1-5|NA|NA|TRBV19
TGTGCCAGTACAGGGTCCACCGGGGGTCAGCCCCAGCATTTT
CASTGSTGGQPQHF
>15|TRBJ1-1|NA|NA|TRBV11-2
TGTGCCAGCAGCTTAGGGGGGCACATGAACACTGAAGCTTTCTTT
CASSLGGHMNTEAFF
>13|TRBJ2-5|many|NA|TRBV9
TGTGCCAGCAGCCCCAGTAGGGGGGAGACCCAGTACTTC
CASSPSRGETQYF
>15|TRBJ1-1|NA|NA|TRBV6-4
TGTGCCAGCAGTGACGCTGGGGGATGGGAGGATGAAGCTTTCTTT
CASSDAGGWEDEAFF
>14|TRBJ1-1|NA|NA|TRBV6-5
TGTGCCAGCAGTATAGACGGGTCGAACACTGAAGCTTTCTTT
CASSIDGSNTEAFF